This T cell receptor beta chain appears in the sequencing data of a study of PD-1 blockade in classical Hodgkin lymphoma. With respect to this clone: The antigen remains undetermined.

Measured with immunoSEQ multiplex PCR; TCRdb has only the in-frame clones, and not every one. The sample lists about 100,000 clones, over 80% occurring once. Broader study findings: Patients who responded completely had about the same baseline diversity as newly diagnosed patients. Reports described newly diagnosed patients as having lower baseline TCR diversity than healthy donors.

There was relapse after autologous stem cell transplantation in every patient, and there was variation in brentuximab vedotin exposure. Best overall response was complete response, partial response or progressive disease in these relapsed/refractory classical Hodgkin lymphoma patients. CDR1 and CDR2 from the germline V gene are SGHTS and YDEGEE. The CDR3 covers 14 residues. Trimming stripped 2 bases from V and 0 bases from J, with 9 bases between. The receptor comes from a human donor with classical Hodgkin lymphoma. Sequences were derived from peripheral blood mononuclear cells (PBMCs), sampled at baseline. The rearrangement uses TRBV5-8 and TRBJ2-7; D assignment may be TRBD1 or TRBD2 (5 bases each). CDR3 nucleotide sequence: TGTGCCAGCAGCTTTGCAGGGAGCTCCTACGAGCAGTACTTC. It codes for CASSFAGSSYEQYF.